This T cell receptor beta chain was sequenced for a study of shared clonotypes between healthy human individuals. Study outcomes and limitations: The donor pool, a small one, limited the genetic and exposure-history diversity represented.

Unmatched junction bases numbered 11, after V lost 3 bases and J lost 2 bases. The germline CDR1 and CDR2 sequences are SGHVS and FQNEAQ. The CDR3 runs to 17 residues. Several immunoSEQ plates held equal portions of the genomic DNA taken from each subset. The protocol was immunoSEQ multiplex PCR, while the TCRdb copy is restricted to in-frame clones and leaves out a portion. This table has over 2 million clones, roughly 94% appearing once. A word on this clone: What it recognizes is unknown.

Only CD45RO-negative cells positively selected for CCR7 counted as naive CD8 cells, so terminally differentiated effector memory CD45RA+ cells were excluded. The rearrangement joins TRBV7-8 to TRBJ1-2; 8 bases fit TRBD1. The sequence came from a man between 18 and 29 years old in good health. Material for sequencing was naive CD8+ T cells sorted from blood. The CDR3 nucleotides are TGTGCCAGCAGCTTGGCGCTTCAGGGGGCCGTCAACTATGGCTACACCTTC. This encodes CASSLALQGAVNYGYTF. The whole variable domain, filled in from reference TRBV7-8 and TRBJ1-2, reads GAGVSQSPRYKVAKRGQDVALRCDPISGHVSLFWYQQALGQGPEFLTYFQNEAQLDKSGLPSDRFFAERPEGSVSTLKIQRTQQEDSAVYLCASSLALQGAVNYGYTFGSGTRLTVV.